This TCR beta chain originates from a study of shared clonotypes between healthy human individuals (dated by TCRdb to the early 2020s). For context, the study as a whole: The cohort included a few men and a couple of women between 18 and 49 years of age. To estimate repertoire size and how much clonotypes are shared between individuals, the study performed deep sequencing of blood TCR repertoires from roughly five healthy adults. Per donor, three plates each were used for CD4 naive and CD4 memory, two for CD8 naive, and one for CD8 memory. To increase sequencing depth and limit assay-specific biases, TCR repertoire library preparation and sequencing were carried out by different laboratories using diverse techniques. Between about 0.8 and 9.5 billion PBMCs per donor were obtained by leukapheresis.

The paper as a whole reports these results and caveats: Naive subsets generally had larger estimated clonotype richness than memory subsets did. Across a handful of donors, 5% to 6% of naive CD4, approximately 3.5% of naive CD8, about 2.3% of memory CD4, and about 0.4% of memory CD8 clonotypes were shared. Based on pairwise subsampling, the degree of clonotype sharing among donors was expected to be affected by sequencing depth. Because the study included only a small number of donors, the genetic and exposure-history diversity represented was limited. Sampling was restricted to blood, and TCR repertoires in tissues likely differ from the TCR repertoires found in blood. Compared with non-shared clonotypes, clonotypes shared by all four sorted-subset donors had higher generation probabilities. Incomplete sequencing was indicated by rarefaction of sorted-subset datasets, despite the large sequencing depth.

Points on this clone: No cognate antigen has been identified for it. The record has no base qualities; no much larger clone is one base away.

Donors were healthy HIV-negative adults with no recently reported acute infections or vaccinations. Every donor was a Caucasian adult living in Nashville, Tennessee, USA. CD4+ T cells were enriched by magnetic negative selection, after which naive cells were positively selected on CD45RA and the negative fraction was taken as the memory subset. After blood collection by leukapheresis, PBMCs were isolated using Ficoll-Histopaque density gradient centrifugation and then cryopreserved in the vapor phase of liquid nitrogen. Analytical flow cytometry was used to check the purity and quantity of every magnetically sorted T cell population. Genomic DNA was isolated from each sorted fraction and quantified by UV absorbance on a Nanodrop 2000c. Using the deep immunoSEQ assay, TCR CDR3 regions were amplified from genomic DNA by multiplex PCR. For each cell subset, the extracted genomic DNA was distributed evenly across all wells of several immunoSEQ 96-well plates, and each plate served as one replicate. For sorted subsets, each replicate PCR was loaded with about 0.2 ug genomic DNA, equivalent to about 30,000 T cell genomes. Purified libraries were measured with a Qubit 3.0 fluorometer, size-checked on a Bioanalyzer 2100, and measured again with the KAPA Library Quantification kit. Each immunoSEQ 96-well plate was sequenced on its own single-read 150-cycle Illumina NextSeq 550 flow cell. Processing in the source paper ran as follows. Because the immunoSEQ output held only junctional sequences and lacked quality scores, the filtering could not match the filtering applied to full-length reads. Sequences were annotated with PyIR, a Python wrapper for IgBLAST v1.9, and V/J genes and CDR3 were assigned using IMGT germline references. Reads with weak V/J assignments (E-value above 1e-6), missing CDR3, stop codons, out-of-frame junctions, or ambiguous translated residues were removed. V3J clonotypes were defined by identical inferred V gene, J gene, and CDR3 amino acid sequence. Percentage overlap between repertoires was computed as shared unique clonotypes divided by the size of the smaller repertoire. Richness of each repertoire was evaluated using RTK rarefaction, the Chao1 estimator, and Recon v2.1 estimates of unobserved clonotypes. Generation probabilities were computed with OLGA for all TCRbeta clonotypes obtained by the gDNA method from a handful of donors. The table comes from immuneACCESS by way of TCRdb, which keeps in-frame sequences with V and J called. Part of the clones is missing from these tables; in studies checked, under half for an unresolved V gene and the rest for unknown reasons. That table supplies the V and J calls and clone size; D and trimming were determined from the DNA. The sample table lists about 640,000 clones, 60% to 80% of them with a count of one. The top ten clones comprise around 1.8% of the sample.

The sequence came from a woman in her twenties or thirties in good health. The sequencing sample was made of memory CD4+ T cells sorted from blood. The cell subset or site label on this specimen signifies: CD45RA-negative fraction.

The DNA is as follows: TGTGCCAGCAGTCCCCTAGCGGGAGTAGATGAGACCCAGTACTTC. Its translation reads: CASSPLAGVDETQYF. The chain is made from TRBV27 and TRBJ2-5, and TRBD2 aligns with 10 junction nucleotides. Compared with germline, V lacks 5 bases and J lacks 5 bases; bases without a gene match: 8. Via the germline V gene (reference sequence), CDR1 is MNHEY and CDR2 SMNVEV. From its cysteine to its phenylalanine, the CDR3 spans 15 amino acids. Only the CDR3 DNA is retained, 45 bases long and in frame from the first base.